A selection of T cell receptor beta chains follows, all from one sample in a study of shared clonotypes between healthy human individuals. Method: immunoSEQ multiplex PCR; TCRdb's copy keeps in-frame clones and lacks some. The sample contains fewer than 150,000 clones, about 70% of which appear only once. Sequenced sample: memory CD8+ T cells sorted from blood. The origin of the receptors is a young woman in good health. CDR3s include the opening cysteine and the closing phenylalanine or tryptophan. The order of the fields is D gene, J gene, V gene, CDR3 length, CDR3 protein. D genes are given only for firm matches.

D gene: -
J gene: TRBJ2-7
V gene: TRBV28
CDR3 length: 13
CDR3 protein: CASSFLDSNEQYF

D gene: -
J gene: -
V gene: TRBV5-4
CDR3 length: 13
CDR3 protein: CASSSGRSYEQYF

D gene: -
J gene: TRBJ2-2
V gene: TRBV25-1
CDR3 length: 12
CDR3 protein: CASSDSVGELFF

D gene: -
J gene: TRBJ2-7
V gene: TRBV6-6
CDR3 length: 13
CDR3 protein: CASRETDTYEQYF

D gene: TRBD1
J gene: TRBJ2-3
V gene: TRBV9
CDR3 length: 16
CDR3 protein: CASSASDRGETDTQYF

D gene: TRBD2
J gene: TRBJ2-7
V gene: TRBV29-1
CDR3 length: 12
CDR3 protein: CSVQGTSHEQYF

D gene: TRBD1
J gene: TRBJ2-1
V gene: TRBV19
CDR3 length: 14
CDR3 protein: CASSPGQGMNEQFF

D gene: -
J gene: TRBJ2-7
V gene: TRBV25-1
CDR3 length: 15
CDR3 protein: CASSEGVTRSDEQYF

D gene: -
J gene: TRBJ1-2
V gene: TRBV2
CDR3 length: 12
CDR3 protein: CASKGVLKGYTF

D gene: TRBD2
J gene: TRBJ2-5
V gene: TRBV9
CDR3 length: 15
CDR3 protein: CASSPSRAGVETQYF

D gene: TRBD2
J gene: TRBJ2-7
V gene: TRBV5-7
CDR3 length: 15
CDR3 protein: CASSGRAGEGYEQYF

D gene: -
J gene: TRBJ2-7
V gene: TRBV25-1
CDR3 length: 14
CDR3 protein: CASSEEHFGGEQYF

D gene: -
J gene: TRBJ2-2
V gene: TRBV6-4
CDR3 length: 13
CDR3 protein: CASSNSETGELFF

D gene: TRBD1
J gene: TRBJ1-1
V gene: TRBV10-3
CDR3 length: 16
CDR3 protein: CAISGAGTDYYTEAFF

D gene: TRBD1
J gene: TRBJ1-6
V gene: TRBV10-2
CDR3 length: 16
CDR3 protein: CASSERTGNYNSPLHF

D gene: -
J gene: TRBJ1-1
V gene: TRBV7-2
CDR3 length: 13
CDR3 protein: CASSFQGDTEAFF

D gene: -
J gene: TRBJ1-2
V gene: TRBV28
CDR3 length: 13
CDR3 protein: CASSSSRNRGYTF

D gene: -
J gene: TRBJ2-7
V gene: TRBV7-9
CDR3 length: 13
CDR3 protein: CASSPSSPFEQYF

D gene: TRBD2
J gene: TRBJ2-7
V gene: TRBV4-1
CDR3 length: 16
CDR3 protein: CASSQGRSGSAYEQYF

D gene: -
J gene: TRBJ1-4
V gene: TRBV4-2
CDR3 length: 13
CDR3 protein: CASSPYRRGPRFF

D gene: TRBD2
J gene: TRBJ2-1
V gene: TRBV5-1
CDR3 length: 15
CDR3 protein: CASSYWTSGSNEQFF

D gene: -
J gene: TRBJ1-1
V gene: TRBV11-2
CDR3 length: 14
CDR3 protein: CASSPSARGTEAFF

D gene: TRBD1
J gene: TRBJ1-4
V gene: TRBV29-1
CDR3 length: 14
CDR3 protein: CSVGGTVSGEKLFF

D gene: -
J gene: TRBJ2-1
V gene: TRBV4-1
CDR3 length: 12
CDR3 protein: CASSQHYNEQFF

D gene: -
J gene: TRBJ2-7
V gene: TRBV7-9
CDR3 length: 16
CDR3 protein: CASSPQGAGGGYEQYF

D gene: TRBD1
J gene: TRBJ2-7
V gene: TRBV25-1
CDR3 length: 16
CDR3 protein: CASSAQPRDRAYEQYF

D gene: -
J gene: TRBJ2-7
V gene: TRBV5-6
CDR3 length: 14
CDR3 protein: CASSLGDIVYEQYF

D gene: TRBD2
J gene: TRBJ2-1
V gene: TRBV18
CDR3 length: 16
CDR3 protein: CASSPMNSGNSNEQFF

D gene: -
J gene: TRBJ2-5
V gene: TRBV5-1
CDR3 length: 14
CDR3 protein: CASSFKGLQETQYF

D gene: TRBD2
J gene: TRBJ2-1
V gene: TRBV5-5
CDR3 length: 15
CDR3 protein: CASSLLAGGGNEQFF

D gene: -
J gene: TRBJ1-5
V gene: TRBV7-2
CDR3 length: 12
CDR3 protein: CASSLVGQPQHF

D gene: -
J gene: TRBJ2-3
V gene: TRBV1
CDR3 length: 18
CDR3 protein: CTSSQSPEREGMTDTQYF

D gene: TRBD2
J gene: TRBJ2-7
V gene: TRBV7-8
CDR3 length: 17
CDR3 protein: CASSLSPAGGPSYEQYF

D gene: -
J gene: TRBJ2-4
V gene: TRBV5-6
CDR3 length: 15
CDR3 protein: CASSAPLGAKNIQYF

D gene: TRBD2
J gene: TRBJ2-7
V gene: TRBV7-9
CDR3 length: 16
CDR3 protein: CASSHESGRGGDEQYF

D gene: -
J gene: -
V gene: TRBV11-2
CDR3 length: 14
CDR3 protein: CASSLITGSYEQYF

D gene: -
J gene: TRBJ2-3
V gene: TRBV7-2
CDR3 length: 13
CDR3 protein: CASSSSLTDTQYF

D gene: TRBD1
J gene: TRBJ2-7
V gene: TRBV9
CDR3 length: 15
CDR3 protein: CASSVGQGATYEQYF

D gene: -
J gene: TRBJ2-5
V gene: TRBV10-3
CDR3 length: 18
CDR3 protein: CATSPPWDRPHLRETQYF

D gene: -
J gene: TRBJ2-3
V gene: TRBV25-1
CDR3 length: 13
CDR3 protein: CASSDSVTDTQYF

D gene: -
J gene: TRBJ2-3
V gene: TRBV7-2
CDR3 length: 14
CDR3 protein: CASSLGGLADTQYF

D gene: -
J gene: TRBJ2-1
V gene: TRBV25-1
CDR3 length: 11
CDR3 protein: CASSGANEQFF

D gene: -
J gene: TRBJ2-3
V gene: TRBV19
CDR3 length: 17
CDR3 protein: CASSIVGAGEQWDTQYF

D gene: TRBD1
J gene: TRBJ1-3
V gene: TRBV6-1
CDR3 length: 14
CDR3 protein: CASSVGTDSNTIYF

D gene: TRBD2
J gene: TRBJ2-1
V gene: TRBV6-4
CDR3 length: 14
CDR3 protein: CASSEGTSGSEQFF

D gene: -
J gene: TRBJ2-7
V gene: TRBV19
CDR3 length: 12
CDR3 protein: CASSLDNYEQYF

D gene: TRBD1
J gene: TRBJ1-1
V gene: TRBV9
CDR3 length: 15
CDR3 protein: CASSGGTGWDTEAFF